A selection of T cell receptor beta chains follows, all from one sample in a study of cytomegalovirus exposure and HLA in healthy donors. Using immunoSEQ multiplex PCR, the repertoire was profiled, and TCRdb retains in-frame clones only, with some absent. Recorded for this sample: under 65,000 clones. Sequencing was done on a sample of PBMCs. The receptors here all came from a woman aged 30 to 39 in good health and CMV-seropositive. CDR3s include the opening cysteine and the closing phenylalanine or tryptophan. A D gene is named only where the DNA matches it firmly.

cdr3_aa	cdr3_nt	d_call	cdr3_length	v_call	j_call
CASSLSVSGGYEQYF	TGTGCCAGCAGCTTATCCGTTAGCGGAGGCTACGAGCAGTACTTC	NA	15	TRBV11-2	TRBJ2-7
CASSELGGRGGGETQYF	TGTGCCAGCAGTGAATTGGGGGGGAGGGGCGGCGGGGAGACCCAGTACTTC	TRBD2	17	TRBV25-1	TRBJ2-5
CASSPDSTDTQYF	TGTGCCAGCTCACCGGACAGTACAGATACGCAGTATTTT	NA	13	TRBV18	TRBJ2-3
CASSYTRGNTIYF	TGTGCCAGCAGTTATACCAGGGGAAACACCATATATTTT	NA	13	TRBV6-5	TRBJ1-3
CASSIDRGPIYEQYF	TGCGCCAGCAGTATTGACAGGGGGCCAATCTACGAGCAGTACTTC	TRBD1	15	TRBV10-2	TRBJ2-7
CASSYPLTSGSYEQYF	TGTGCCAGCAGTTACCCTCTAACTAGCGGGTCCTACGAGCAGTACTTC	TRBD2	16	TRBV6-6	TRBJ2-7
CASGGQGAGDQPQHF	TGTGCCAGCGGAGGACAGGGGGCTGGAGATCAGCCCCAGCATTTT	TRBD1	15	TRBV9	TRBJ1-5
CASSARSGSSYNEQFF	TGTGCCAGCAGTGCTAGGAGCGGGAGCTCCTACAATGAGCAGTTCTTC	TRBD2	16	TRBV9	TRBJ2-1
CAWSVAPGLAGAYPVYNEQFF	TGTGCCTGGAGTGTAGCTCCGGGACTAGCGGGCGCTTACCCCGTCTACAATGAGCAGTTCTTC	TRBD2	21	TRBV30	TRBJ2-1
CASSWSTGELFF	TGTGCCAGCAGCTGGAGCACCGGGGAGCTGTTTTTT	NA	12	TRBV7-9	TRBJ2-2
CASSSGFGYTF	TGTGCCAGCAGTTCAGGGTTTGGCTACACCTTC	NA	11	TRBV27	TRBJ1-2
CASSLLSGLAESYEQYF	TGCGCCAGCAGCCTTCTTTCCGGACTAGCGGAGTCCTACGAGCAGTACTTC	TRBD2	17	TRBV5-1	TRBJ2-7
CASSLNGGAEAFF	TGTGCCAGCAGCCTCAACGGGGGGGCTGAAGCTTTCTTT	NA	13	TRBV11-3	TRBJ1-1
CASLGGARNEAFF	TGTGCCAGCCTAGGGGGCGCAAGGAATGAAGCTTTCTTT	TRBD1	13	TRBV28	TRBJ1-1
CASSLASRTGTYEQYF	TGCGCCAGCAGCTTGGCCTCACGGACAGGCACCTACGAGCAGTACTTC	TRBD1	16	TRBV5-1	TRBJ2-7